The 31 T cell receptor beta chains presented below share a single source sample, sequenced in a study of T cells in women clearing cervical HPV infection. Profiling relied on immunoSEQ multiplex PCR, and the TCRdb table lists in-frame clones only, not all of them. Recorded for this sample: 22,000 or so clones. Sequenced sample: blood buffy coat. The receptors stem from a woman between 18 and 70 years old with a cervical HPV16 infection that either progressed to CIN3+ or cleared (not recorded which).

Turning to this clone: The read stops 3 residues short of the end of the CDR3; the missing end is completed from the germline J gene. The V and J genes are TRBV19 and TRBJ2-3, with D perhaps matching TRBD1 (5 bases). The CDR3 is 15 residues long. The germline gives CDR1 LNHDA, CDR2 SQIVND (reference sequence). The covered CDR3 bases are TGTGCCAGTAGGATGACAGTGTATAGCAATCAGCCG. This sequence encodes CASRMTVYSNQP. Given in full, the CDR3 is CASRMTVYSNQPQYF.

As for this clone: The CDR3 end lies 3 residues beyond the end of the read and is filled in from the germline J gene. V and J are TRBV6-2 or TRBV6-3 and TRBJ2-7; 9 positions agree with TRBD2. This CDR3 is 14 amino acids long. Germline V gives CDR1 MNHEY, CDR2 SVGEGT. J gave up 3 bases and V 7 bases, and 7 bases lay outside the gene matches. CDR3 bases read: TGTGCCAGCAACACCGGGACTAGCTACTACGAG. Encoded protein: CASNTGTSYYE. The complete CDR3 sequence is CASNTGTSYYEQYF.

To note about this clone: The CDR3 end is not reached by the read, which stops 3 residues before it; the germline J gene fills it in. The chain couples TRBV19 to TRBJ2-5, with D tentatively TRBD1 (5 bases). The V end lost 3 bases, the J end lost 2 bases, and 10 bases lay between the germline ends. CDR3 length: 14 residues. Germline V lookup: CDR1 LNHDA, CDR2 SQIVND (reference sequence). The CDR3 DNA, read in part, is TGTGCCAGTAGTATCAGACAGAATCAAGAGACC. This codes for CASSIRQNQET. The full CDR3 sequence reads CASSIRQNQETQYF. Full variable domain (remainder filled in from reference TRBV19 and TRBJ2-5): DGGITQSPKYLFRKEGQNVTLSCEQNLNHDAMYWYRQDPGQGLRLIYYSQIVNDFQKGDIAEGYSVSREKKESFPLTVTSAQKNPTAFYLCASSIRQNQETQYFGPGTRLLVL.

Regarding this clone: The sequence runs out 3 residues before the end of the CDR3; the remainder is reconstructed from the germline J gene. The chain uses TRBV19 and TRBJ1-1; 8 bases map to TRBD1. V gave up 6 bases and J gave up 5 bases; unmatched junction bases: 8. The CDR3 is 14 amino acids. Germline V lookup: CDR1 LNHDA, CDR2 SQIVND (reference sequence). The DNA read from the CDR3 is TGTGCCAGTAGCCAGGGGGCAATTTTTACTGAA. This codes for CASSQGAIFTE. The whole CDR3 reads CASSQGAIFTEAFF.

Details on this clone: The read ends 3 residues shy of where the CDR3 ends; the end is completed using the germline J gene. This chain links TRBV7-7 with TRBJ2-2, with 10 bases lining up with TRBD2. The CDR3 is 14 amino acids. Germline V gives CDR1 SSHAT, CDR2 FNYEAQ (reference sequence). The CDR3 bases that were read are TGTGCTAGCGGACTAGCGGAGAACACCGGGGAG. Encoded protein: CASGLAENTGE. The full CDR3 sequence reads CASGLAENTGELFF.

Remarks on this clone: The sample carries other DNA sequences with the same CDR3. The covered CDR3 bases are TGTGCCAGCAGCTTAGCCAGGGATCAGCCC. Translating it yields CASSLARDQP. The CDR3 as a whole reads CASSLARDQPQHF. The V and J genes are TRBV7-2 and TRBJ1-5, with D tentatively TRBD1 (5 bases). The read ends 3 residues early relative to the CDR3; the germline J gene fills the gap. The germline CDR1 and CDR2 sequences are SGHTA and FQGNSA. V was cut by 0 bases and J by 5 bases, with 5 bases left in between. This CDR3 has 13 amino acids.

Points on this clone: From the germline J gene comes the end of the CDR3, since the read stops 3 residues before it. V is TRBV10-3 and J is TRBJ2-3, with unresolved D. Trimming pared 8 bases from V and 0 bases from J, leaving 9 bases between. The CDR3 covers 13 residues. Germline CDR1 reads ENHRY; CDR2 reads SYGVKD. This CDR3 is CAIEAGSTDTQYF. The covered CDR3 bases are TGTGCCATCGAAGCAGGTAGCACAGATACG.

As regards this clone: The read finishes 3 residues shy of the CDR3 end, and the germline J gene is used to complete it. The chain combines TRBV5-5 with TRBJ2-2; the match to TRBD1 covers 8 bases. Germline CDR1 and CDR2: SGHKS and YYEKEE (reference sequence). The CDR3 contains 13 residues. The CDR3 DNA, read in part, is TGTGCCAGCAGCACACAGGGGGGAGAAAAG. Translated, it gives CASSTQGGEK. The full CDR3 is CASSTQGGEKLFF.

A remark on this clone: The CDR3 end falls 3 residues outside the read, so it is completed with the germline J gene. The V call is TRBV5-1, the J call TRBJ1-2; D is unresolved. The CDR3 covers 12 residues. V was pared by 2 bases and J by 3 bases, with 5 bases between. Per the germline V gene, CDR1 is SGHRS and CDR2 is YFSETQ. CDR3 bases read: TGCGCCAGCAGCTTAAAGGACTATGGC. It translates to CASSLKDYG. In full, the CDR3 is CASSLKDYGYTF.

Concerning this clone: Read coverage stops 3 residues before the CDR3 terminus; the germline J gene supplies the remainder. The rearrangement joins TRBV7-9 to TRBJ2-3, with D perhaps matching TRBD1 (6 bases). Looked up from germline, CDR1 is SEHNR and CDR2 is FQNEAQ (reference sequence). CDR3 length: 15 amino acids. The part of the CDR3 DNA that was read is TGTGCCAGCAGTCCTCCCCCAGGGGAAGGAGAGACG. Translating gives CASSPPPGEGET. The whole CDR3 region reads CASSPPPGEGETQYF.

About this clone: Read coverage stops 3 residues before the CDR3 terminus; the germline J gene supplies the remainder. The chain employs TRBV5-1 and TRBJ2-5; 11 bases are shared with TRBD1. Germline trimming cut 0 bases from V and 5 bases from J; bases unmatched to any gene: 6. The V gene's germline CDR1 is SGHRS and CDR2 YFSETQ. CDR3 length: 16 residues. The part of the CDR3 DNA that was read is TGCGCCAGCAGCTTGGAAGGACAGGGGGCGGGTGAGACC. Amino acids: CASSLEGQGAGET. The entire CDR3 protein reads CASSLEGQGAGETQYF.

Regarding this clone: The read gets to within 3 residues of the CDR3 end, and the germline J gene fills in the rest. This chain uses TRBV7-9 with TRBJ1-4, with D maybe TRBD1 (6 bases). Germline assignment: CDR1 SEHNR and CDR2 FQNEAQ (reference sequence). The CDR3 runs 15 residues. The part of the CDR3 DNA that was read is TGTGCCAGCAGTTCGAACAGGGACGGGGCCAACGTA. This gives the protein CASSSNRDGANV. The complete CDR3 reads CASSSNRDGANVLFF.

As to this clone: The read terminates 3 residues ahead of where the CDR3 ends, so the germline J gene completes it. This chain connects TRBV28 to TRBJ2-7, with TRBD1 matching over 11 bases. The CDR3 spans 13 residues. V shed 6 bases and J 4 bases; nucleotides not matched to a gene: 2. Germline CDR1 MDHEN, CDR2 SYDVKM. The sequenced CDR3 bases are TGTGCCAGCAGATGGGACAGGGGGTACGAG. Amino acid sequence: CASRWDRGYE. The whole CDR3 sequence reads CASRWDRGYEQYF.

Measured by frequency, this clone is medium-sized (0.01 to 0.1%). The read stops 3 residues short of the end of the CDR3; the missing end is completed from the germline J gene. The genes are TRBV29-1 and TRBJ2-2; D may be TRBD2 (7 bases). The V gene's germline CDR1 is SQVTM and CDR2 ANQGSEA. The CDR3 runs 15 residues. V shed 5 bases and J shed 4 bases, with 17 bases lying between them. The CDR3 loop reads CSVLGGQLGTGELFF. Partial CDR3 DNA: TGCAGCGTTCTGGGGGGGCAGTTAGGCACCGGGGAG.

CDR3 DNA (partial): TGTGCCAGCAGCTCCCCCGGGGAATACAATGAC. It translates to CASSSPGEYND. The CDR3 in its entirety is CASSSPGEYNDYTF. The chain links TRBV7-2 to TRBJ1-2, with no clear D. Sequencing ends 3 residues short of the CDR3 end; the germline J gene provides the rest. This CDR3 is 14 amino acids long. Germline-derived CDR1 and CDR2 are SGHTA and FQGNSA.

Of note for this clone: Coverage ceases 3 residues before the CDR3 finishes, and the germline J gene fills in the end. This chain links TRBV18 with TRBJ2-6; D not resolved. Between the trimmed V and J ends, which lost 0 bases and 1 base, there was a span of 7 bases. This CDR3 has 16 residues. Germline V gene lookup returns CDR1 KGHSH and CDR2 LQKENI. This CDR3 reads CASSPPQGSGANVLTF. The part of the CDR3 DNA that was read is TGTGCCAGCTCACCACCGCAAGGGTCTGGGGCCAACGTC.

A remark on this clone: The CDR3 end falls 3 residues outside the read, so it is completed with the germline J gene. This chain uses TRBV18 with TRBJ2-3; 10 bases line up with TRBD1. This CDR3 has 17 amino acids. The germline V gene has CDR1 KGHSH and CDR2 LQKENI. CDR3 DNA (partial): TGTGCCAGCTCATCTCCCCCAGACAGGGGGCTTAAAGAGACG. This codes for CASSSPPDRGLKET. The CDR3 in its entirety is CASSSPPDRGLKETQYF.

The sequenced CDR3 bases are TGCAGCGTTGTGGGTGGGACATCGTCCTACGAG. It yields the protein CSVVGGTSSYE. The full CDR3 reads CSVVGGTSSYEQYF. The rearrangement uses TRBV29-1 and TRBJ2-7, with D perhaps TRBD1 (6 bases). With the read ending 3 residues before the CDR3 end, the germline J gene is used to fill in that end. This CDR3 has 14 residues. The germline V gene encodes CDR1 SQVTM and CDR2 ANQGSEA. V lost 4 bases, J lost 1 base, and 14 bases lay in between.

For this clone: The read gets to within 3 residues of the CDR3 end, and the germline J gene fills in the rest. The rearrangement uses TRBV5-6 and TRBJ2-7; TRBD1 agrees at 8 bases. Germline CDR1 is SGHDT and CDR2 is YYEEEE. The CDR3 is 12 residues long. The junction had 0 bases not matched to a gene; V was cut back by 4 bases and J by 3 bases. The CDR3 here is CASSGQGYEQYF. CDR3 bases read: TGTGCCAGCAGCGGACAGGGCTACGAG.

On this clone: The CDR3 extends 3 residues past the end of the read, so its final part is completed from the germline J gene. The chain links TRBV7-9 to TRBJ1-1, with D perhaps TRBD1 (6 bases). This CDR3 contains 15 residues. CDR1 is SEHNR and CDR2 is FQNEAQ in the germline V gene (reference sequence). This CDR3 reads CASSLILGQRKEAFF. CDR3 DNA, as far as it was read: TGTGCCAGCAGCTTAATTCTAGGACAGAGAAAGGAA.

Comments on this clone: Read data end 3 residues before the CDR3 end; the end is taken from the germline J gene. The chain couples TRBV7-9 to TRBJ2-4, with a tentative D call TRBD1 (7 bases). This CDR3 has 13 amino acids. CDR1 is SEHNR, CDR2 FQNEAQ, per germline (reference sequence). CDR3 DNA, as far as it was read: TGTGCCAGCAGCCATGGAGGGGGCAAAGGT. Residues: CASSHGGGKG. The full CDR3 is CASSHGGGKGQYF.

Notes on this clone: The CDR3 extends 3 residues past the end of the read, so its final part is completed from the germline J gene. V and J are TRBV11-3 and TRBJ1-1, with D possibly being TRBD1 (5 bases). The CDR3 has 15 amino acids. V dropped 1 base and J dropped 6 bases, with 15 bases sitting between them. CDR1 is SGHNT and CDR2 is YENEEA in the germline V gene. The chain's CDR3 is CASSLGVTVGAEAFF. CDR3 DNA (partial): TGTGCCAGCAGCTTAGGAGTGACAGTGGGTGCTGAA.

Concerning this clone: The missing CDR3 end, 3 residues past where the read stops, is filled in from the germline J gene. The chain uses TRBV19 and TRBJ1-5, with D possibly being TRBD1 (6 bases). V shed 5 bases and J shed 3 bases, with 20 bases lying between them. This CDR3 spans 17 amino acids. Per germline, CDR1 LNHDA and CDR2 SQIVND (reference sequence). CDR3 bases read: TGTGCCAGTAGTTCAGGTCCCGGCAGGGGTACCAATCAGCCC. It codes for CASSSGPGRGTNQP. Given in full, the CDR3 is CASSSGPGRGTNQPQHF.

CDR3 DNA, as far as it was read: TGCAGTGCTAGTCTACAGGGAGGGACCTACGAG. Translation gives CSASLQGGTYE. The whole CDR3 is CSASLQGGTYEQYF. The chain combines TRBV20-1 with TRBJ2-7; D perhaps matches TRBD2 (7 bases). The read ends 3 residues shy of where the CDR3 ends; the end is completed using the germline J gene. This CDR3 has 14 amino acids. Germline V gives CDR1 DFQATT, CDR2 SNEGSKA (reference sequence). V was cut by 3 bases and J by 2 bases, with 14 bases left in between.

Concerning this clone itself: The read ends 3 residues early relative to the CDR3; the germline J gene fills the gap. The rearrangement links TRBV11-2 to TRBJ2-7; 8 bases match TRBD2. CDR1 and CDR2 from the germline V gene are SGHAT and FQNNGV. J was trimmed by 2 bases and V by 0 bases; bases with no gene match: 3. CDR3 size: 15 residues. The CDR3 sequence is CASSLESSGPYEQYF. The covered CDR3 bases are TGTGCCAGCAGCTTAGAGTCTAGCGGGCCCTACGAG.

With regard to this clone: The read finishes 3 residues shy of the CDR3 end, and the germline J gene is used to complete it. This chain links TRBV10-2 with TRBJ2-7, with TRBD2 matching 10 bases. This CDR3 comprises 13 residues. With V trimmed by 7 bases and J by 1 base, 1 base remained unmatched. Germline-derived CDR1 and CDR2 are WSHSY and SAAADI. The sequenced CDR3 bases are TGCGCCAGCACAGCGGGGGGGTCCTACGAG. Its translation: CASTAGGSYE. The CDR3 as a whole reads CASTAGGSYEQYF.

Judged by frequency, this clone is medium-sized. With the read ending 3 residues before the CDR3 end, the germline J gene is used to fill in that end. This sequence joins TRBV19 and TRBJ2-5; D perhaps matches TRBD1 (6 bases). The CDR3 loop spans 15 amino acids. V dropped 4 bases and J dropped 2 bases, with 14 bases sitting between them. In germline, CDR1 is LNHDA, CDR2 SQIVND (reference sequence). CDR3 sequence: CASSTSSTGQETQYF. The DNA read from the CDR3 is TGTGCCAGTAGTACAAGCTCGACAGGTCAAGAGACC.

Note on this clone: The CDR3 extends 3 residues past the end of the read, so its final part is completed from the germline J gene. This sequence joins TRBV20-1 and TRBJ2-2; 11 nucleotides align to TRBD2. This CDR3 has 16 residues. V shed 4 bases, J shed 5 bases, and the junction held 9 bases outside the gene matches. Looked up from germline, CDR1 is DFQATT and CDR2 is SNEGSKA (reference sequence). The DNA read from the CDR3 is TGCAGTGCTAACCACCCTAGCGGGGGGAGGACCGGGGAG. Amino acid sequence: CSANHPSGGRTGE. The whole CDR3 protein reads CSANHPSGGRTGELFF.

A word on this clone: The read comes to an end 3 residues before the CDR3 does, leaving the germline J gene to fill in the end. The chain uses TRBV12-3 or TRBV12-4 and TRBJ2-1; 8 bases map to TRBD1. With 4 bases clipped from V and 0 bases from J, the junction kept 11 bases outside the gene matches. This CDR3 has 18 amino acids. The CDR3 region is CASSSGLGQESSYNEQFF. The covered CDR3 bases are TGTGCCAGCAGTTCCGGCCTGGGACAGGAGAGCTCCTACAATGAG.

Comments on this clone: With the read ending 3 residues before the CDR3 end, the germline J gene is used to fill in that end. This rearrangement joins TRBV10-2 to TRBJ1-2; perhaps TRBD1 as D (5 bases). Trimming pared 7 bases from V and 4 bases from J, leaving 13 bases between. The length of the CDR3 is 13 residues. CDR1 and CDR2 (germline): WSHSY, SAAADI. The CDR3 here is CASMGGGPYGYTF. The DNA read from the CDR3 is TGCGCCAGCATGGGGGGGGGTCCCTATGGC.

In regard to this clone: The CDR3 goes on 3 residues after the read ends, and that part is filled in from the germline J gene. The chain is built from TRBV7-6 and TRBJ2-3; 11 nucleotides line up with TRBD2. The CDR3 spans 15 residues. Germline CDR1 SGHVS, CDR2 FNYEAQ. This CDR3 reads CASSPGTSGQETQYF. The CDR3 DNA, read in part, is TGTGCCAGCAGCCCCGGGACTAGCGGACAAGAGACG.